Sequencing of this T cell receptor (beta chain) was carried out in a study of PD-1 blockade in mismatch repair-deficient tumors. TCRdb keeps only in-frame clones here, not all; method: immunoSEQ multiplex PCR. This table holds 130,000 or so clones, 86% found once. Points from the study as a whole: Tumor-resident clones, often undetectable pretreatment in blood, expanded then contracted after pembrolizumab.

Every patient had mismatch repair deficiency by PCR or immunohistochemistry. The TCR-sequenced patients were a few responders to pembrolizumab. The V gene's germline CDR1 is MGHRA and CDR2 YSYEKL. The CDR3 contains 17 residues. The V end lost 4 bases, the J end lost 0 bases, and 13 bases lay between the germline ends. Concerning this clone itself: What it recognizes is unknown.

The sequence came from an adult with mismatch repair-deficient cancer. This sample comprised peripheral blood, obtained 44 weeks after starting pembrolizumab. This chain uses TRBV4-1 with TRBJ2-6; D gene uncertain. This chain's CDR3 is CASSPSNTFSGANVLTF. The CDR3, as DNA: TGCGCCAGCAGCCCCAGTAACACCTTCTCTGGGGCCAACGTCCTGACTTTC.